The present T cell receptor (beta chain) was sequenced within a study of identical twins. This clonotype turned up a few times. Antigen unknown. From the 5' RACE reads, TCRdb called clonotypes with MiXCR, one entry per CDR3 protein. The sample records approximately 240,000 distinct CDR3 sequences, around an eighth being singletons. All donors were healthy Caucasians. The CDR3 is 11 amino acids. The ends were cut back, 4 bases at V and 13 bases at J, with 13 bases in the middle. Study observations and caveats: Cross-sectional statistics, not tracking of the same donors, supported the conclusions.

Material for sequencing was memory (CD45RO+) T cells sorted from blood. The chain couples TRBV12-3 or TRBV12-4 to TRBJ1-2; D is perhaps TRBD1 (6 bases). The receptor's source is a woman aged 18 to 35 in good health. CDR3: CASSSQGPSTF. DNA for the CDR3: TGTGCCAGCAGTTCACAGGGACCCAGCACCTTC.